This TCR beta chain was obtained from a study of blood T cells in healthy people across ages. Whole-study results and caveats: More naive CD4+ cells and higher diversity marked long-lived donors relative to aged donors.

A J-beta primer mix and a sample-barcoded 5' primer were used in a second PCR of roughly 6 to 12 cycles. TCRdb fed the 5' RACE reads into MiXCR, producing one record per CDR3 protein. This sample has roughly 1.6 million distinct CDR3 sequences, with almost 35% found just once. V was pared by 2 bases and J by 7 bases, with 10 bases between. The germline gives CDR1 SGDLS, CDR2 YYNGEE. The CDR3 has 13 residues. Details on this clonotype: Its antigen remains unknown.

V gene TRBV9 combines with J gene TRBJ1-3, with D possibly being TRBD1 (5 bases). Sequenced material: blood. The clonotype originates from a woman younger than 45 in good health. The CDR3 coding sequence is TGTGCCAGCAGCGTTCCCCCAGGGAACACCATATATTTT. Translating it yields CASSVPPGNTIYF. The variable domain in full, completed from reference TRBV9 and TRBJ1-3, reads DSGVTQTPKHLITATGQRVTLRCSPRSGDLSVYWYQQSLDQGLQFLIQYYNGEERAKGNILERFSAQQFPDLHSELNLSSLELGDSALYFCASSVPPGNTIYFGEGSWLTVV.